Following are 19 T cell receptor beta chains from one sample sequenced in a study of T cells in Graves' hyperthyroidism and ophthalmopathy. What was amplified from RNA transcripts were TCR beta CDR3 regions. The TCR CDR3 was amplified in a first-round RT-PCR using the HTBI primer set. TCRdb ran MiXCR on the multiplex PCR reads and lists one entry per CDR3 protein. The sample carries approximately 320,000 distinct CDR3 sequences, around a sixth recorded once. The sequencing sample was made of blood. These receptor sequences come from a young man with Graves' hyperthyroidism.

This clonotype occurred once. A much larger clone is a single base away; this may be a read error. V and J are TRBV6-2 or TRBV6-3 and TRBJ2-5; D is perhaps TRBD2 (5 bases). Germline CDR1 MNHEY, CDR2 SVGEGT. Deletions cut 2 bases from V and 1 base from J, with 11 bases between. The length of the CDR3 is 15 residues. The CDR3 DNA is TGTGCCAGCAGTTACCCTCATAGCGCCCAAGAGACCCAGTACTTC. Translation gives CASSYPHSAQETQYF.

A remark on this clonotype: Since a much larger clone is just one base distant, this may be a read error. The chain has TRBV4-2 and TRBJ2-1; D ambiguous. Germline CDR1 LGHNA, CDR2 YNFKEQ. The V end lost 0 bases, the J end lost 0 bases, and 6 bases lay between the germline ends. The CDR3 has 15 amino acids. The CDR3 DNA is TGTGCCAGCAGCCAAGACTTGAGCTCCTACAATGAGCAGTTCTTC. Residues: CASSQDLSSYNEQFF.

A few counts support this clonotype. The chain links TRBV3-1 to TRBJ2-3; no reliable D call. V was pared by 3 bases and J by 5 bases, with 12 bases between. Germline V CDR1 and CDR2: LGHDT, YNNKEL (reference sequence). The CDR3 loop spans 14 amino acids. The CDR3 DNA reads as TGTGCCAGCAGCCACTTCGCTGGCGGAGATACGCAGTATTTT. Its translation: CASSHFAGGDTQYF.

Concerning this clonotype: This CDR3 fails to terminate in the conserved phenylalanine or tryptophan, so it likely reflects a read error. This CDR3 is CASSPSSYNEQFL. The CDR3 region has the DNA TGCGCCAGCAGCCCCTCCAGCTACAATGAGCAGTTCCTC. The rearrangement uses TRBV5-1 and TRBJ2-1; no clear D. The V and J ends lost 4 bases and 3 bases respectively, with 8 bases between them. The CDR3 is made up of 13 amino acids. Germline CDR1 SGHRS, CDR2 YFSETQ.

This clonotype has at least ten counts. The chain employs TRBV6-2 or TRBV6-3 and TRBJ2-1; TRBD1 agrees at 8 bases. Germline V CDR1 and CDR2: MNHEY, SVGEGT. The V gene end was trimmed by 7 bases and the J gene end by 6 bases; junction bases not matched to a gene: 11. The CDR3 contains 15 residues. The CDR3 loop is CASKTGTGGLNEQFF. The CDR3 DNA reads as TGTGCCAGCAAAACCGGGACAGGAGGCCTCAATGAGCAGTTCTTC.

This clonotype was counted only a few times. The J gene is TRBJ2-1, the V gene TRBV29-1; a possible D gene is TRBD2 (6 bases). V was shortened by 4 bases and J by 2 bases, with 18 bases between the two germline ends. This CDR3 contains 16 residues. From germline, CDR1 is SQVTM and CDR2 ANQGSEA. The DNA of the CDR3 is TGCAGCGTTGGCCTAGCGCAACGCCCCCCCTACAATGAGCAGTTCTTC. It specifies CSVGLAQRPPYNEQFF.

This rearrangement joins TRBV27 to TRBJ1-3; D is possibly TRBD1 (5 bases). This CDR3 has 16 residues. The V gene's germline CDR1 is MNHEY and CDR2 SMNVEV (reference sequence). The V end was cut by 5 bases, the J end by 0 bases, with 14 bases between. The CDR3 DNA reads TGTGCCAGCAGTCCCAGCAGGGTGCCCTCTGGAAACACCATATATTTT. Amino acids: CASSPSRVPSGNTIYF.

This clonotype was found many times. CDR3 region: CASSDEGKISYEQYF. Written as DNA, the CDR3 is TGTGCCAGCAGTGATGAGGGGAAAATCTCCTACGAGCAGTACTTC. The V gene is TRBV6-1, the J gene TRBJ2-7, with D possibly called TRBD1 or TRBD2 (5 bases each). With 3 bases removed from V and 0 bases from J, the gap between germline ends came to 12 bases. The length of the CDR3 is 15 residues. From germline, CDR1 is MNHNS and CDR2 SASEGT.

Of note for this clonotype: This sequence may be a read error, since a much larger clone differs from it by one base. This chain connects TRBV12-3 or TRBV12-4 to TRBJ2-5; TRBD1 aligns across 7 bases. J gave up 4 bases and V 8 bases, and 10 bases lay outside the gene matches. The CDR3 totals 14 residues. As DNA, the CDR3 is TGTGCCAGCGGGTTAGACAGGGCGATAGAGACCCAGTACTTC. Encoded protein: CASGLDRAIETQYF.

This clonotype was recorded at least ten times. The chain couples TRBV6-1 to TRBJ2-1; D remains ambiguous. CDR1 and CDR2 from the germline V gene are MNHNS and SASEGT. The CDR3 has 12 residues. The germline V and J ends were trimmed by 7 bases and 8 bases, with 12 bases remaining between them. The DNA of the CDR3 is TGTGCCAGCACCTCGACCCTGGATGAGCAGTTCTTC. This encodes CASTSTLDEQFF.

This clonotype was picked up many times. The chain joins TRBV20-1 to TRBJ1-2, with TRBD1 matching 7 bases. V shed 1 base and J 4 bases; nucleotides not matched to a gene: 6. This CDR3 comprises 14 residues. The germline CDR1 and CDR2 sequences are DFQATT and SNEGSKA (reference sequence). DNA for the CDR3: TGCAGTGCTAGAGCTCGGGACAGCGTCTATGGCTACACCTTC. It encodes CSARARDSVYGYTF.

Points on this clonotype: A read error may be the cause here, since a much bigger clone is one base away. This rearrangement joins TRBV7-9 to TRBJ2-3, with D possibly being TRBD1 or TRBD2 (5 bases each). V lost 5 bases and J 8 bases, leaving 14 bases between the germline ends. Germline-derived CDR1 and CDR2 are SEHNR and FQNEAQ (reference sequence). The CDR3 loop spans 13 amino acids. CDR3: CASSLRGAGTQYF. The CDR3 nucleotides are TGTGCCAGCAGCCTGAGAGGGGCAGGTACGCAGTATTTT.

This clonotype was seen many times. The CDR3 DNA reads as TGTGCCAGCAGTCCCCAGTCAGCCGAGAATGAGCAGTTCTTC. Amino acids: CASSPQSAENEQFF. The V call is TRBV27, the J call TRBJ2-1; no reliable D call. This CDR3 has 14 amino acids. From germline, CDR1 is MNHEY and CDR2 SMNVEV (reference sequence). The ends were cut back, 5 bases at V and 7 bases at J, with 15 bases in the middle.

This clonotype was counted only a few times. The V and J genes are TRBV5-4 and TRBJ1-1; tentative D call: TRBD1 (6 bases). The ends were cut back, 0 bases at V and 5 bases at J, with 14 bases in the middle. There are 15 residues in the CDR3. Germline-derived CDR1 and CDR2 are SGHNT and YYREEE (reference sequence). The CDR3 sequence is CASSLGKGGLTEAFF. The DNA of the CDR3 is TGTGCCAGCAGCTTGGGGAAGGGGGGTTTAACTGAAGCTTTCTTT. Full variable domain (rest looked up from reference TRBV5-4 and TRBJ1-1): ETGVTQSPTHLIKTRGQQVTLRCSSQSGHNTVSWYQQALGQGPQFIFQYYREEENGRGNFPPRFSGLQFPNYSSELNVNALELDDSALYLCASSLGKGGLTEAFFGQGTRLTVV.

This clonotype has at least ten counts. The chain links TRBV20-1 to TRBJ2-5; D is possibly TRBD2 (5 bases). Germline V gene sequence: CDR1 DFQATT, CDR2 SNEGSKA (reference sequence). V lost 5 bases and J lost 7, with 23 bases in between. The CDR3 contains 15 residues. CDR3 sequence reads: CSAVRGGSVAGTQYF. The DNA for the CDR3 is TGCAGTGCTGTCCGGGGTGGTTCAGTTGCTGGGACCCAGTACTTC.

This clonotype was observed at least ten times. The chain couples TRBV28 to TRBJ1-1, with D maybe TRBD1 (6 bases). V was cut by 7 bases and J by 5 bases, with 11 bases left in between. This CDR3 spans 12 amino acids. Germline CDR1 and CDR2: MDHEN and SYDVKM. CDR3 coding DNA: TGTGCCAGCATCGAAGACAGGACTGAAGCTTTCTTT. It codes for CASIEDRTEAFF.

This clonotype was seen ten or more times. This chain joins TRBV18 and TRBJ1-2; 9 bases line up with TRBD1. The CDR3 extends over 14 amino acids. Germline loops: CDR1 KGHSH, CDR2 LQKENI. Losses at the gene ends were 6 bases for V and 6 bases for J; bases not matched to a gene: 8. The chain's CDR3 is CASSAGTGNDGYTF. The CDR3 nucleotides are TGTGCCAGCTCCGCGGGGACAGGGAACGATGGCTACACCTTC.

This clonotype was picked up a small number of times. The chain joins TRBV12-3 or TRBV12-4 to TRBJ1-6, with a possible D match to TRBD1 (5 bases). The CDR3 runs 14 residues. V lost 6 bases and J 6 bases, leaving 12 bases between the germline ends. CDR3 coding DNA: TGTGCCAGCAGCCACGGGACCATTAATTCACCCCTCCACTTT. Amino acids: CASSHGTINSPLHF.

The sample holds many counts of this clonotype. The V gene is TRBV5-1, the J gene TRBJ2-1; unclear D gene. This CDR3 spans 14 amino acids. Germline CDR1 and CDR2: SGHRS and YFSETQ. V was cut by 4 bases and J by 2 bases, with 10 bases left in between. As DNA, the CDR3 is TGCGCCAGCAGCGTGACCCAAACCTACAATGAGCAGTTCTTC. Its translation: CASSVTQTYNEQFF.